What follows are 12 T cell receptor beta chains derived from one specimen sequenced in a study of graft-versus-host responses after intestinal transplantation (dated by TCRdb to about 2021). Library preparation used the immunoSEQ multiplex PCR assay. TCRdb holds this immuneACCESS table with in-frame rearrangements only. Some clones are missing; in checked studies, unresolved V genes explain under half, and the rest has no known cause. The sample table lists 41,000 or so clones, 90% to 95% of them with a count of one. The ten largest clones take up more than 0.45% of the sample. These TCRs are of unknown antigen specificity. The sample's time point label, in plain terms: cells obtained before transplantation from donor or recipient. The sequenced sample was unstimulated CD8+ T cells sorted from spleen or lymph node cells, obtained before transplant. These receptors came from a human donor who was the organ donor for an intestinal transplant.

This chain links TRBV7-9 with TRBJ1-3, with D possibly TRBD1 on 6 matching bases. CDR1 and CDR2 from the germline V gene are SEHNR and FQNEAQ (reference sequence). Trimming cost V 1 base and J 0 bases, with 19 bases left between them. The length of the CDR3 is 19 residues. CDR3 bases: TGTGCCAGCAGCTTAGAGATTTTATACCGGGACATCTCTGGAAACACCATATATTTT. It encodes CASSLEILYRDISGNTIYF.

J is TRBJ2-1 and V is TRBV7-6; TRBD1 matches 11 bases. V lost 4 bases to trimming and J lost 8 bases; unmatched junction nucleotides: 4. Germline V gene sequence: CDR1 SGHVS, CDR2 FNYEAQ. This CDR3 is 14 amino acids long. The CDR3 nucleotides are TGTGCCAGCAGCTGGGACAGGGGGGTGGATGAGCAGTTCTTC. Translating gives CASSWDRGVDEQFF.

The J gene is TRBJ1-5, the V gene TRBV2, with D hard to call. Germline CDR1 and CDR2: SNHLY and FYNNEI. The CDR3 has 15 residues. V shed 6 bases and J shed 5 bases, with 17 bases lying between them. CDR3 residues: CASSHTPGYHQPQHF. The CDR3 bases are TGTGCCAGCAGCCATACACCGGGGTATCATCAGCCCCAGCATTTT.

The V call is TRBV11-2, the J call TRBJ2-7; 7 positions match TRBD2. The length of the CDR3 is 15 residues. V lost 7 bases, J lost 3 bases, and 12 bases stayed unmatched. Germline values: CDR1 SGHAT, CDR2 FQNNGV. The CDR3 here is CASTLFGLEDYEQYF. CDR3 coding DNA: TGTGCCAGCACCTTGTTCGGACTAGAAGACTACGAGCAGTACTTC.

The chain links TRBV18 to TRBJ1-2; D call uncertain. Between the trimmed V and J ends, which lost 2 bases and 6 bases, there was a span of 10 bases. Germline values: CDR1 KGHSH, CDR2 LQKENI. The CDR3 is 13 amino acids. CDR3 sequence (DNA): TGTGCCAGCTCACCATCGGTACAGAATGGCTACACCTTC. Protein sequence: CASSPSVQNGYTF.

This sequence joins TRBV18 and TRBJ1-1; D call uncertain. V was clipped by 1 base and J by 1 base, with 1 base between them. Germline V gene sequence: CDR1 KGHSH, CDR2 LQKENI. This CDR3 has 12 amino acids. DNA of the CDR3: TGTGCCAGCTCACCACAGAACACTGAAGCTTTCTTT. This gives the protein CASSPQNTEAFF.

Notes on this clone: The junction shows a germline mismatch at one end, possibly a read error. This chain connects TRBV7-9 to TRBJ1-1, with D maybe TRBD1 (5 bases). CDR1 is SEHNR and CDR2 is FQNEAQ in the germline V gene (reference sequence). This CDR3 region has 14 residues. The CDR3 nucleotides are TGTACCAGCAGCGGAAGGGGAGGGTACACTGAAGCTTTCTTT. This codes for CTSSGRGGYTEAFF. The complete variable domain, with remaining parts taken from reference TRBV7-9 and TRBJ1-1, reads DTGVSQNPRHKITKRGQNVTFRCDPISEHNRLYWYRQTLGQGPEFLTYFQNEAQLEKSRLLSDRFSAERPKGSFSTLEIQRTEQGDSAMYLCTSSGRGGYTEAFFGQGTRLTVV.

The rearrangement links TRBV6-6 to TRBJ1-2, with D possibly matching TRBD1 (5 bases). Germline CDR1 reads MNHNY; CDR2 reads SVGAGI (reference sequence). This CDR3 spans 16 amino acids. V gave up 0 bases and J gave up 4 bases, with 15 bases separating them. DNA of the CDR3: TGTGCCAGCAGTTACTCGTCGGCAGGGTATCGCTATGGCTACACCTTC. Residues: CASSYSSAGYRYGYTF.

A few counts support this clone. J is TRBJ2-3 and V is TRBV6-5, with no clear D. The CDR3 sequence is 10 residues long. Germline V CDR1 and CDR2: MNHEY, SVGAGI. V lost 8 bases and J 6 bases, leaving 6 bases between the germline ends. The CDR3 DNA reads TGTGCCAGCGGTGTGGATACGCAGTATTTT. Its protein product is CASGVDTQYF.

The chain combines TRBV19 with TRBJ2-5, with 8 bases fitting TRBD1. The V gene's germline CDR1 is LNHDA and CDR2 SQIVND (reference sequence). This CDR3 contains 16 residues. The trim removed 0 bases at V and 2 bases at J, leaving 5 bases unmatched. CDR3 residues: CASSIEGTGLQETQYF. DNA for the CDR3: TGTGCCAGTAGTATAGAGGGGACAGGACTTCAAGAGACCCAGTACTTC.

V and J are TRBV10-3 and TRBJ2-7, with TRBD1 matching over 8 bases. The trim removed 3 bases at V and 6 bases at J, leaving 13 bases unmatched. Germline loops: CDR1 ENHRY, CDR2 SYGVKD. The CDR3 loop spans 16 amino acids. The CDR3 DNA sequence: TGTGCCATCAGTGAAGGGCAGGGGGCCCAAATTAGCGAGCAGTACTTC. Protein: CAISEGQGAQISEQYF.

The chain has TRBV6-5 and TRBJ1-5, with TRBD1 identical over 7 bases. The CDR3 length is 15 residues. V shed 5 bases and J 3 bases; nucleotides not matched to a gene: 7. Germline V gene data show CDR1 as MNHEY and CDR2 as SVGAGI. The CDR3, as DNA: TGTGCCAGCAGTCATACAGGGGTCGTCAATCAGCCCCAGCATTTT. Amino acids: CASSHTGVVNQPQHF.